Shown below are 27 T cell receptor beta chains from a single sample sequenced in a study of regulatory T cells in long-lasting Graves disease. Sequencing libraries for TCR beta were prepared with iRepertoire HTBI primers and Arm-PCR of CDR3 regions. TCRdb re-derived calls from the multiplex PCR reads in MiXCR, one entry per CDR3 protein. Of 350,000 to 500,000 distinct CDR3 sequences listed, less than 15% are singletons. Time point of the sample: newly diagnosed GD, antithyroid drugs for less than 3 months. PBMCs provided the RNA from which the TCR library was made. These data were likewise used in another study, on T cells in Graves' hyperthyroidism and ophthalmopathy.

The sample was peripheral blood mononuclear cells (PBMCs), taken at new diagnosis, from a patient treated with antithyroid drugs. Receptors were obtained from a woman aged 45-65 years with Graves disease.

This clonotype has just a few counts. This rearrangement joins TRBV7-3 to TRBJ2-2; 8 bases line up with TRBD1. CDR1 and CDR2 from the germline V gene are SGHTA and FQGTGA. The CDR3 is made up of 14 amino acids. V shed 6 bases and J 5 bases; nucleotides not matched to a gene: 5. CDR3 coding DNA: TGTGCCAGCAGTAAGGACAGGGAGACCGGGGAGCTGTTTTTT. It is translated as CASSKDRETGELFF.

This chain links TRBV20-1 with TRBJ1-2; D is unresolved. The CDR3 covers 15 residues. Trimming took 1 base from V and 7 from J, leaving 19 bases between them. Per germline, CDR1 DFQATT and CDR2 SNEGSKA (reference sequence). CDR3 bases: TGCAGTGCTAGAGCCTTAGGGCGGACTATTTTTGGCTACACCTTC. This translates into CSARALGRTIFGYTF.

This clonotype was recorded a few times. This is likely an artifact of a read error, given a far larger clone one base away. This likely comes from a read error, as the CDR3 has no conserved phenylalanine or tryptophan at its end. The gene calls are TRBV28 and TRBJ2-7; TRBD2 matches at 7 bases. After removal of 3 bases from V and 0 bases from J, the junction contained 2 bases not matched to a gene. Germline CDR1 reads MDHEN; CDR2 reads SYDVKM. The CDR3 contains 14 residues. In DNA, the CDR3 is TGTGCCAGCAGTTTCGGGGGGAGCTCCTACGAGCAGTACTCC. This translates into CASSFGGSSYEQYS.

This clonotype was seen at least ten times. J is TRBJ2-1 and V is TRBV19; TRBD1 agrees at 8 bases. The CDR3 sequence is 13 residues long. The trim removed 10 bases at V and 6 bases at J, leaving 8 bases unmatched. The V gene's germline CDR1 is LNHDA and CDR2 SQIVND (reference sequence). CDR3 region: CATAGTGGNEQFF. For the CDR3, the DNA is TGTGCCACCGCCGGGACAGGAGGCAATGAGCAGTTCTTC. Together with reference TRBV19 and TRBJ2-1, the CDR3 gives the full variable domain: DGGITQSPKYLFRKEGQNVTLSCEQNLNHDAMYWYRQDPGQGLRLIYYSQIVNDFQKGDIAEGYSVSREKKESFPLTVTSAQKNPTAFYLCATAGTGGNEQFFGPGTRLTVL.

On this clonotype: A read error may explain this, as a much larger clone is one base away. This sequence joins TRBV6-2 or TRBV6-3 and TRBJ2-1, with D maybe TRBD2 (6 bases). The length of the CDR3 is 16 residues. The germline V gene has CDR1 MNHEY and CDR2 SVGEGT. V was cut by 5 bases and J by 0 bases, with 14 bases left in between. The CDR3 DNA follows: TGTGCCAGCAGTCCCTCCTCCGGGAGCTCCTACAATGAGCAGTTCTTC. Translated: CASSPSSGSSYNEQFF.

This clonotype was found many times. The chain is built from TRBV27 and TRBJ2-7, with 8 positions matching TRBD1. This CDR3 is 14 amino acids long. Germline CDR1 is MNHEY and CDR2 is SMNVEV (reference sequence). With V trimmed by 5 bases and J by 5 bases, 8 bases remained unmatched. CDR3 DNA sequence: TGTGCCAGCAGTCCTCGACAGGGGAGGAACGAGCAGTACTTC. Residues: CASSPRQGRNEQYF.

In its sample, this clonotype was seen many times. The chain joins TRBV20-1 to TRBJ2-5; 9 bases match TRBD1. In germline, CDR1 is DFQATT, CDR2 SNEGSKA (reference sequence). With 5 bases clipped from V and 5 bases from J, the junction kept 24 bases outside the gene matches. CDR3 length equals 19 residues. Here the CDR3 reads CSALSHPGQNRGPGETQYF. CDR3 nucleotide sequence: TGCAGTGCTTTGTCCCACCCCGGCCAAAACAGGGGGCCGGGGGAGACCCAGTACTTC.

This sequence joins TRBV2 and TRBJ2-2; D is tentatively TRBD1 or TRBD2 (5 bases each). This CDR3 spans 15 amino acids. Germline assignment: CDR1 SNHLY and CDR2 FYNNEI. V dropped 4 bases and J dropped 6 bases, with 15 bases sitting between them. As DNA, the CDR3 is TGTGCCAGCAGTGTAGATTCAGTGGGGGCCGGGGAGCTGTTTTTT. Protein product: CASSVDSVGAGELFF.

The V and J genes are TRBV11-2 and TRBJ2-7; no reliable D call. The germline V gene has CDR1 SGHAT and CDR2 FQNNGV. The CDR3 loop spans 14 amino acids. The germline V and J ends were trimmed by 4 bases and 0 bases, with 10 bases remaining between them. The CDR3, as DNA: TGTGCCAGCAGCTCCACGCGACACTCCTACGAGCAGTACTTC. Encoded protein: CASSSTRHSYEQYF.

In its sample, this clonotype was seen many times. This sequence joins TRBV10-3 and TRBJ2-7, with a possible D match to TRBD2 (5 bases). CDR3 length equals 14 residues. Trimming took off 3 bases at V and 3 bases at J, with 12 bases between the two ends. The germline V gene encodes CDR1 ENHRY and CDR2 SYGVKD. In DNA, the CDR3 is TGTGCCATCAGTGATAACGGGATCGTCTACGAGCAGTACTTC. This encodes CAISDNGIVYEQYF.

Details on this clonotype: A single base separates this from a much larger clone, so it may be a read error. This rearrangement joins TRBV7-9 to TRBJ1-4; no definite D call. The CDR3 has 15 residues. Germline assignment: CDR1 SEHNR and CDR2 FQNEAQ (reference sequence). CDR3 protein: CASSSRRGSNGKLFF. The CDR3 DNA sequence: TGTGCCAGCAGCTCTAGACGTGGCTCTAATGGAAAACTGTTTTTT.

Many counts were recorded for this clonotype. The chain carries TRBV7-8 and TRBJ1-1; 7 bases match TRBD1. Germline CDR1 SGHVS, CDR2 FQNEAQ. The CDR3 spans 14 residues. V gave up 4 bases and J gave up 2 bases; unmatched junction bases: 4. The CDR3 coding sequence is TGTGCCAGCAGCTGGGGACAGACAAACACTGAAGCTTTCTTT. Translation gives CASSWGQTNTEAFF.

This chain uses TRBV6-1 with TRBJ1-1; 9 nucleotides agree with TRBD1. V dropped 7 bases and J dropped 2; count of bases not matched to a gene: 8. This CDR3 has 15 amino acids. CDR1 is MNHNS, CDR2 SASEGT, per germline. CDR3 DNA sequence: TGTGCCAGCACTGCAACAGGGGGCCTAAACACTGAAGCTTTCTTT. The encoded protein is CASTATGGLNTEAFF.

This rearrangement joins TRBV25-1 to TRBJ2-3; D possibly corresponds to TRBD1 (7 bases). V lost 4 bases to trimming and J lost 3 bases, with 17 bases between them. Germline loops: CDR1 MGHDK, CDR2 SYGVNS. The CDR3 spans 16 residues. CDR3 bases: TGTGCCAGCAGTGGCCGGGGCGGGACAGTGACAGATACGCAGTATTTT. It codes for CASSGRGGTVTDTQYF.

The sample holds many counts of this clonotype. The chain is built from TRBV6-4 and TRBJ2-2; TRBD1 aligns across 8 bases. From germline, CDR1 is MRHNA and CDR2 SNTAGT. Trimming took 3 bases from V and 1 from J; bases not matched to a gene: 1. The length of the CDR3 is 15 residues. The CDR3 loop reads CASSDGQGNTGELFF. The CDR3 DNA reads as TGTGCCAGCAGTGATGGACAGGGGAACACCGGGGAGCTGTTTTTT.

In its sample, this clonotype was seen many times. V and J are TRBV7-2 and TRBJ2-4, with D possibly matching TRBD2 (6 bases). Trimming cost V 5 bases and J 8 bases, with 22 bases left between them. The CDR3 extends over 16 amino acids. Per germline, CDR1 SGHTA and CDR2 FQGNSA. The chain's CDR3 is CASSTRGGPLRDIQYF. The CDR3 region has the DNA TGTGCCAGCAGCACCCGAGGAGGGCCCCTTAGAGACATTCAGTACTTC. Full variable domain (missing parts from reference TRBV7-2 and TRBJ2-4): GAGVSQSPSNKVTEKGKDVELRCDPISGHTALYWYRQSLGQGLEFLIYFQGNSAPDKSGLPSDRFSAERTGGSVSTLTIQRTQQEDSAVYLCASSTRGGPLRDIQYFGAGTRLSVL.

The chain is built from TRBV9 and TRBJ2-2; 7 bases fit TRBD1. The germline gives CDR1 SGDLS, CDR2 YYNGEE. The CDR3 runs to 15 residues. With 3 bases clipped from V and 3 bases from J, the junction kept 5 bases outside the gene matches. CDR3 protein: CASSAGQIHTGELFF. The CDR3, as DNA: TGTGCCAGCAGCGCGGGACAGATCCACACCGGGGAGCTGTTTTTT. Full variable domain (rest looked up from reference TRBV9 and TRBJ2-2): DSGVTQTPKHLITATGQRVTLRCSPRSGDLSVYWYQQSLDQGLQFLIQYYNGEERAKGNILERFSAQQFPDLHSELNLSSLELGDSALYFCASSAGQIHTGELFFGEGSRLTVL.

This clonotype was observed many times. The chain has TRBV10-3 and TRBJ2-7, with 11 bases that match TRBD2. The CDR3 runs 17 residues. The V gene's germline CDR1 is ENHRY and CDR2 SYGVKD. Trimming cost V 3 bases and J 1 base; bases outside gene matches: 8. CDR3 DNA: TGTGCCATCAGTGAAGGGGTCGGGACTAGCGGTTCCTACGAGCAGTACTTC. Translated: CAISEGVGTSGSYEQYF.

The V and J genes are TRBV28 and TRBJ1-5; D uncertain. Trimming took 1 base from V and 0 from J, leaving 7 bases between them. The CDR3 contains 15 residues. CDR1 and CDR2 from the germline V gene are MDHEN and SYDVKM. CDR3 amino acids: CASSLSSYSNQPQHF. As DNA, the CDR3 is TGTGCCAGCAGTTTATCCAGTTATAGCAATCAGCCCCAGCATTTT.

This clonotype was counted at least ten times. The chain couples TRBV28 to TRBJ1-4, with D possibly TRBD1 on 5 matching bases. The CDR3 covers 19 residues. The V gene lost 5 bases and the J gene lost 0 bases, with 22 bases spanning the gap. In germline, CDR1 is MDHEN, CDR2 SYDVKM. In DNA, the CDR3 is TGTGCCAGCAGTCCCGGGACGCCCAAACCCCTTGCAACTAATGAAAAACTGTTTTTT. It specifies CASSPGTPKPLATNEKLFF.

The chain employs TRBV7-3 and TRBJ2-2, with D hard to call. V lost 2 bases, J lost 8 bases, and 6 bases lay in between. There are 12 residues in the CDR3. Germline V gene lookup returns CDR1 SGHTA and CDR2 FQGTGA. CDR3 DNA sequence: TGTGCCAGCAGCTTAGGGAATGGGGAGCTGTTTTTT. This gives the protein CASSLGNGELFF. The complete variable domain, with remaining parts taken from reference TRBV7-3 and TRBJ2-2, reads GAGVSQTPSNKVTEKGKYVELRCDPISGHTALYWYRQSLGQGPEFLIYFQGTGAADDSGLPNDRFFAVRPEGSVSTLKIQRTERGDSAVYLCASSLGNGELFFGEGSRLTVL.

This clonotype was seen at least ten times. The chain is built from TRBV9 and TRBJ2-7; TRBD2 is a possible D gene (5 bases). Germline CDR1 reads SGDLS; CDR2 reads YYNGEE. With 0 bases removed from V and 4 bases from J, the gap between germline ends came to 11 bases. The CDR3 spans 14 residues. CDR3 region: CASSVDGNYYEQYF. CDR3 sequence (DNA): TGTGCCAGCAGCGTAGACGGGAATTATTACGAGCAGTACTTC.

There are a few counts of this clonotype. This rearrangement joins TRBV25-1 to TRBJ2-7; 11 positions match TRBD1. The CDR3 extends over 14 amino acids. The J segment lost 12 bases and the V segment lost 6 bases, leaving 13 bases of the junction unmatched. Germline V CDR1 and CDR2: MGHDK, SYGVNS. This CDR3 reads CASSPPGTGGFWYF. CDR3 nucleotide sequence: TGTGCCAGCAGCCCTCCCGGGACAGGGGGGTTCTGGTACTTC.

Concerning this clonotype: A much larger clone lies a single base off, so this may be a read error. The CDR3 here is CASSLRTSGRREQLF. The CDR3 nucleotides read TGTGCCAGCAGCTTAAGGACTAGCGGGAGGCGGGAGCAGTTATTC. V gene TRBV11-2 combines with J gene TRBJ2-1; 14 bases are a match to TRBD2. CDR1 and CDR2 (germline): SGHAT, FQNNGV. The CDR3 totals 15 residues.

The V and J genes are TRBV25-1 and TRBJ1-2; D ambiguous. The CDR3 runs to 12 residues. CDR1 is MGHDK, CDR2 SYGVNS, per germline. Trimming pared 5 bases from V and 2 bases from J, leaving 6 bases between. The CDR3 DNA reads TGTGCCAGCAGTTTTTCCAACTATGGCTACACCTTC. This encodes CASSFSNYGYTF.

This clonotype has ten or more counts. This chain connects TRBV9 to TRBJ2-1, with TRBD1 matching 9 bases. Losses at the gene ends were 0 bases for V and 8 bases for J; bases not matched to a gene: 3. Germline CDR1 and CDR2: SGDLS and YYNGEE. CDR3 size: 14 residues. CDR3 sequence reads: CASSVGGTGYEQFF. Here the CDR3 DNA reads TGTGCCAGCAGCGTAGGGGGGACAGGGTATGAGCAGTTCTTC.

This clonotype was picked up many times. This chain connects TRBV7-2 to TRBJ2-3; 13 bases align to TRBD2. CDR3 length: 15 residues. Germline trimming cut 4 bases from V and 3 bases from J; bases unmatched to any gene: 1. CDR1 and CDR2 from the germline V gene are SGHTA and FQGNSA. The CDR3 sequence: CASSWTSGRTDTQYF. The DNA for the CDR3 is TGTGCCAGCAGCTGGACTAGCGGGAGAACAGATACGCAGTATTTT.